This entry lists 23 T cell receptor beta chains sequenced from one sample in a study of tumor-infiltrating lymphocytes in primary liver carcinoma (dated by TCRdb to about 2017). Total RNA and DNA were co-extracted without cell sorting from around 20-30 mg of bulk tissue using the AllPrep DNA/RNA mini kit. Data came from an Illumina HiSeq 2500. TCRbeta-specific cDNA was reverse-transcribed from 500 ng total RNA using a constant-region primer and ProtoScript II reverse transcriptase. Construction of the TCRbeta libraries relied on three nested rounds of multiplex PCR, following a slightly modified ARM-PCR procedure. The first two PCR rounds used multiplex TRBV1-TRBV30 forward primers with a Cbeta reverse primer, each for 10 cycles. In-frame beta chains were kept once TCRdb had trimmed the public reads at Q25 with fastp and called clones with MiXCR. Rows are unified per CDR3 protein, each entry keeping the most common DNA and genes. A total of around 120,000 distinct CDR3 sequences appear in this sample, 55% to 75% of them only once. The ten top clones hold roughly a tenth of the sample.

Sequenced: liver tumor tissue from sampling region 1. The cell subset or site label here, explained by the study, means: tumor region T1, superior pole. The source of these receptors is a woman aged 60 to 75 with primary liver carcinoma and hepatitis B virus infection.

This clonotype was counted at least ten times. The CDR3 is CASSLSGSGYTF. The CDR3 DNA is TGTGCCAGCAGTTTATCGGGGTCTGGCTACACCTTC. This chain connects TRBV12-3 or TRBV12-4 to TRBJ1-2; D remains ambiguous. Deletions cut 2 bases from V and 7 bases from J, with 8 bases between. The CDR3 has 12 residues.

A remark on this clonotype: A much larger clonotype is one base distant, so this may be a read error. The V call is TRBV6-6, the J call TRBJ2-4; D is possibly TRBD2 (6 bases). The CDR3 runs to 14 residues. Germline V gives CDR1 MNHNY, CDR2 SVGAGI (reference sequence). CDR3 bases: TGTGCCTGCAGCCCCTCCGGGAGCGGTAACATTCAGTACTTC. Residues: CACSPSGSGNIQYF.

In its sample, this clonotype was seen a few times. In DNA, the CDR3 is TGCGCCAGCAGCCTACGGACAGGTCCCATGAACACTGAAGCTTTCTTT. Its translation is CASSLRTGPMNTEAFF. The V and J genes are TRBV5-1 and TRBJ1-1; 7 bases are shared with TRBD1. Per germline, CDR1 SGHRS and CDR2 YFSETQ. This CDR3 has 16 residues. V trimming: 4 bases; J trimming: 0 bases; junction bases outside the gene matches: 9. Together with reference TRBV5-1 and TRBJ1-1, the CDR3 gives the full variable domain: KAGVTQTPRYLIKTRGQQVTLSCSPISGHRSVSWYQQTPGQGLQFLFEYFSETQRNKGNFPGRFSGRQFSNSRSEMNVSTLELGDSALYLCASSLRTGPMNTEAFFGQGTRLTVV.

DNA of the CDR3: TGTGCCAGCAGTCAGACTTACAATGAGCAGTTCTTC. Translating gives CASSQTYNEQFF. V and J are TRBV6-6 and TRBJ2-1; no firm D call. Germline values: CDR1 MNHNY, CDR2 SVGAGI (reference sequence). There are 12 residues in the CDR3. V dropped 5 bases and J dropped 4 bases, with 6 bases sitting between them.

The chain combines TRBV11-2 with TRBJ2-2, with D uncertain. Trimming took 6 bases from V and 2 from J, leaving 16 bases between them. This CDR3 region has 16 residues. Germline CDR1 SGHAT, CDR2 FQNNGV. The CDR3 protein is CASSCRLTENTGELFF. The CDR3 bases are TGTGCCAGCAGTTGTCGTCTAACGGAAAACACCGGGGAGCTGTTTTTT.

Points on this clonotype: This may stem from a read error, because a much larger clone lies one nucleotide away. CDR3: CVSRYTQSYGYTF. CDR3 sequence (DNA): TGTGTCAGCAGATATACACAGAGCTATGGCTACACCTTC. This rearrangement joins TRBV28 to TRBJ1-2; D is unresolved. In germline, CDR1 is MDHEN, CDR2 SYDVKM. The CDR3 consists of 13 residues.

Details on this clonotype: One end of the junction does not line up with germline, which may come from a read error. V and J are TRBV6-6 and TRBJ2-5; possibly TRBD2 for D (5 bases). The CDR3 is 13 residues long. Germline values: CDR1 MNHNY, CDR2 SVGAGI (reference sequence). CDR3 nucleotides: TGTGCCAGCAGTCAAGACTATGGTCGGACCCAGTACTTT. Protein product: CASSQDYGRTQYF.

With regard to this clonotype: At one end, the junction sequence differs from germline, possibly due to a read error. CDR3 protein: CASTLSGANILTF. CDR3 sequence (DNA): TGTGCTAGCACCCTATCTGGGGCCAACATCCTGACTTTC. The chain has TRBV28 and TRBJ2-6, with a weak D call TRBD1 (5 bases). The CDR3 extends over 13 amino acids. The germline V gene encodes CDR1 MDHEN and CDR2 SYDVKM.

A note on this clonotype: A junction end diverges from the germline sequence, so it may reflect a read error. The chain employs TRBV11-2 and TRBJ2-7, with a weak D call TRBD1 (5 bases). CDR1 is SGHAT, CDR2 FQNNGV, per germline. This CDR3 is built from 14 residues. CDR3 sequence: CASSLDRRGNEQHF. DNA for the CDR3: TGTGCCAGCAGCCTAGATCGTAGGGGTAACGAGCAGCACTTC.

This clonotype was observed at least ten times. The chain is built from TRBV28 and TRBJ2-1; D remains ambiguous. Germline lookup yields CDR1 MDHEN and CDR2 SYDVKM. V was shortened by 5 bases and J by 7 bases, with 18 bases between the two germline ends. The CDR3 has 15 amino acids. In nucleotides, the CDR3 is TGTGCCAGCAGTCCCGGGTCCGCGATTCAAAATGAGCAGTTCTTC. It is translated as CASSPGSAIQNEQFF.

DNA for the CDR3: TGTGCCAGTAGTATGGAGCGTACGGCCTACGAGCAGTACTTC. Its translation: CASSMERTAYEQYF. The gene calls are TRBV19 and TRBJ2-7; D is uncertain. V lost 3 bases and J 2 bases, leaving 11 bases between the germline ends. The CDR3 has 14 amino acids. Germline V CDR1 and CDR2: LNHDA, SQIVND (reference sequence).

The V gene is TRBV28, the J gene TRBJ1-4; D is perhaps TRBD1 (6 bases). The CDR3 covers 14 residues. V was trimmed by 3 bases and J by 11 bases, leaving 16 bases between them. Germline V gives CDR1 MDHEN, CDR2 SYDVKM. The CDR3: CASSFGTTGRKLFF. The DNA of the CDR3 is TGTGCCAGCAGTTTCGGGACCACAGGGAGGAAACTGTTTTTT.

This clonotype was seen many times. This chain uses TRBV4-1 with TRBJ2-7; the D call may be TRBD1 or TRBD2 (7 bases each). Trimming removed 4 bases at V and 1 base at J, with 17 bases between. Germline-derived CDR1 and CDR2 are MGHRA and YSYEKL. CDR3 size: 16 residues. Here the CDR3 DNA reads TGCGCCAGCAGCCGTGGGAGGGGGCAGGGGTCCTACGAGCAGTACTTC. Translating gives CASSRGRGQGSYEQYF.

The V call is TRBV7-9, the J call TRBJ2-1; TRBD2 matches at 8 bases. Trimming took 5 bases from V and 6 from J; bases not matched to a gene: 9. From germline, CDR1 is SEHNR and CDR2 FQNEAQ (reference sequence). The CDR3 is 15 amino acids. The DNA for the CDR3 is TGTGCCAGCAGCATTAACGGGAGGGCCTCCAATGAGCAGTTCTTC. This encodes CASSINGRASNEQFF.

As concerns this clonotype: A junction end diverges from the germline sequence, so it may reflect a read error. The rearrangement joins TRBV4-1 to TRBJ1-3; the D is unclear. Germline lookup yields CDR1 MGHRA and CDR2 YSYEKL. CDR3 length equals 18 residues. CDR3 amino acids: CASSPPYPYSSSGNTIYF. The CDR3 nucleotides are TGCGCCAGTAGCCCCCCCTACCCGTACTCCAGCTCTGGAAACACCATATATTTT.

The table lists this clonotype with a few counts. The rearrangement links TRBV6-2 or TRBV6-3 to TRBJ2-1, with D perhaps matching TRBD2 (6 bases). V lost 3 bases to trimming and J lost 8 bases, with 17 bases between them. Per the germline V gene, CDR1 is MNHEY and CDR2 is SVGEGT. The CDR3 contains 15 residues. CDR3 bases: TGTGCCAGCAGTTATTTCGGGAGTAGGTTCGATGAGCAGTTCTTC. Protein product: CASSYFGSRFDEQFF.

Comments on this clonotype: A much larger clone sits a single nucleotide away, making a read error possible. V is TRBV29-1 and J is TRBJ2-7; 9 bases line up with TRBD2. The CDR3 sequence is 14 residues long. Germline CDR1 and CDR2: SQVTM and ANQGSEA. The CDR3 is CSVLTSGTSHEQYF. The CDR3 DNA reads TGCAGCGTTTTGACTAGCGGAACCTCCCACGAGCAGTACTTC.

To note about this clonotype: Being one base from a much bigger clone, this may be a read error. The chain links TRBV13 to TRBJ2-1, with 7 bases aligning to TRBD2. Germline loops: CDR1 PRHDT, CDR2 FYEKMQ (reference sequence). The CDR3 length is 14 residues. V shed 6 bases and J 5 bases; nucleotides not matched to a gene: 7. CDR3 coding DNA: TGTGCCAGCAGACCCCGGGACTACAACAATGAGCAGTTCTTC. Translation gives CASRPRDYNNEQFF.

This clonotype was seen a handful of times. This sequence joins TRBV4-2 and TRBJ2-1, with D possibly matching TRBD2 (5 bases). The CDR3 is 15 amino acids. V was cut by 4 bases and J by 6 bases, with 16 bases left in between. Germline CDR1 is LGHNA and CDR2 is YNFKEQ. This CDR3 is CASSLPTADCNEQFF. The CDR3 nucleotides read TGTGCCAGCAGCCTCCCGACGGCGGACTGCAATGAGCAGTTCTTC.

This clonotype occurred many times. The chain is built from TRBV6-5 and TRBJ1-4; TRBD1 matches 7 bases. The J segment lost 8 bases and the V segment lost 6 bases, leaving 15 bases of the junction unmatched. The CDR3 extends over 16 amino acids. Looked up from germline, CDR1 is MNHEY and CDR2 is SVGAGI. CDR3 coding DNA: TGTGCCAGCAGCCGACAGGGCCGGGACAGTTCAGAAAAACTGTTTTTT. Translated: CASSRQGRDSSEKLFF.

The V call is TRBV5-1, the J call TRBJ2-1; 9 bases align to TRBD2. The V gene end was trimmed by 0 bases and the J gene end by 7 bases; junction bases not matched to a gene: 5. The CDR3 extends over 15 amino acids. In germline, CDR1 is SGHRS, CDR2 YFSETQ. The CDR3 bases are TGCGCCAGCAGCTTGGTTCTAGCGGGGAATAATGAGCAGTTCTTC. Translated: CASSLVLAGNNEQFF.

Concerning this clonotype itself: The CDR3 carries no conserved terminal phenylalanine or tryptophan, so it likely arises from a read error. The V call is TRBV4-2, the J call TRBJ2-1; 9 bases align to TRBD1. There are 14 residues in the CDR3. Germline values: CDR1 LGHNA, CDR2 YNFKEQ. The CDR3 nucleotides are TGTGTCAACAGCCCTCGGGACAGGGTCAATGAGCAGTTCCTC. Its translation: CVNSPRDRVNEQFL.

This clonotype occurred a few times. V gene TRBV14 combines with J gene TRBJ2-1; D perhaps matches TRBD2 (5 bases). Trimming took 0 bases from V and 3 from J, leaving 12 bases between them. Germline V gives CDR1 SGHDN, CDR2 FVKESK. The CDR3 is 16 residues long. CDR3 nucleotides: TGTGCCAGCAGCCAAGATGCAGCGGTCCACTACAATGAGCAGTTCTTC. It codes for CASSQDAAVHYNEQFF.